A selection of T cell receptor beta chains follows, all from one sample in a study of metastatic and nonmetastatic thyroid tumors. TCRdb re-analyzed the PCR reads using MiXCR. Of 25,000 or so clones in the sample, roughly 17% were seen once. Sequencing used blood. The origin of the receptors is a female donor with papillary thyroid cancer or a benign thyroid nodule (not recorded which). Some clones in this sample may be carry-over from other donors' samples. The CDR3 runs from the conserved cysteine through the conserved F or W. The D gene is left open where the match is weak. Only some rows state a clone size, as once, few, many or a class for expanded clones.

J,D,size,length,V,CDR3,DNA
TRBJ2-7,TRBD2,many,18,TRBV4-1,CASSQVLSGAIFSYEQYF,TGCGCCAGCAGCCAAGTCCTTAGCGGGGCAATCTTCTCCTACGAGCAGTACTTC
TRBJ2-1,TRBD2,many,15,TRBV6-4,CASKKLSGSHNEQFF,TGTGCCAGCAAGAAGTTAAGCGGGAGCCACAATGAGCAGTTCTTC
TRBJ2-3,.,many,14,TRBV6-6,CASSYSQGTDTQYF,TGTGCCAGCAGTTACTCTCAGGGCACAGATACGCAGTATTTT
TRBJ1-4,TRBD1,many,15,TRBV12-3/TRBV12-4,CASSPDRAGGEKLFF,TGTGCCAGCAGTCCTGACAGGGCCGGGGGGGAAAAACTGTTTTTT
TRBJ1-5,.,many,17,TRBV6-4,CASSDSVHLGSRSAQHF,TGTGCCAGCAGTGACTCGGTTCACTTAGGGTCGCGGTCAGCCCAGCATTTT
TRBJ2-1,.,.,16,TRBV6-1,CASSEIGRWSYNEQFF,TGTGCCAGCAGTGAAATCGGTAGGTGGTCCTACAATGAGCAGTTCTTC
TRBJ2-5,.,.,13,TRBV5-1,CASSLPYQETQYF,TGCGCCAGCAGCTTACCGTACCAAGAGACCCAGTACTTC
TRBJ2-1,TRBD2,.,15,TRBV7-8,CASSLGGGRHNEQFF,TGTGCCAGCAGCTTAGGGGGGGGAAGACACAATGAGCAGTTCTTC
TRBJ2-1,TRBD2,many,23,TRBV27,CASSLLRLAGDRASPRVHNEQFF,TGTGCCAGCAGTTTATTGAGACTAGCGGGAGATCGGGCCTCCCCCCGGGTCCACAATGAGCAGTTCTTC
TRBJ1-1,.,many,15,TRBV19,CASSIQGVSNTEAFF,TGTGCCAGTAGTATTCAGGGAGTATCGAACACTGAAGCTTTCTTT
TRBJ2-7,TRBD2,.,14,TRBV20-1,CSWTSGSLCHEQYF,TGCAGTTGGACTAGCGGCTCCTTGTGTCACGAGCAGTACTTC
TRBJ1-2,TRBD1,few,15,TRBV6-1,CASRDAGGGNYVYTF,TGTGCCAGCAGGGACGCAGGGGGGGGGAACTATGTCTACACATTC
TRBJ1-5,.,.,13,TRBV18,CASSPGENQPQHF,TGTGCCAGCTCACCGGGGGAGAATCAGCCCCAGCATTTT
TRBJ2-1,.,.,15,TRBV14,CASSPVGGRDYEQFF,TGTGCCAGCAGCCCCGTTGGGGGGCGGGATTATGAGCAGTTCTTC
TRBJ2-1,.,many,16,TRBV24-1,CATSDADLSSYNEQFF,TGTGCCACCAGTGATGCAGACTTGAGCTCCTACAATGAGCAGTTCTTC
TRBJ2-7,TRBD1,.,15,TRBV30,CAWSCTRDRPSEQYF,TGTGCCTGGAGTTGTACCCGGGACAGGCCCTCCGAGCAGTACTTC
TRBJ1-6,TRBD1,few,14,TRBV6-1,CASRPGQGNSPLHF,TGTGCCAGCAGGCCGGGACAGGGTAATTCACCCCTCCACTTT
TRBJ2-1,.,many,17,TRBV5-1,CASSLLQWEGAGNEQFF,TGCGCCAGCAGCCTCCTCCAGTGGGAGGGGGCGGGTAATGAGCAGTTCTTC
TRBJ2-7,.,few,15,TRBV6-1,CASRDGRRNSYEQYF,TGTGCCAGCAGGGACGGCCGTAGGAATTCCTACGAGCAGTACTTC
TRBJ1-5,.,many,13,TRBV20-1,CSARDGGDQPQHF,TGCAGTGCTAGAGATGGGGGAGATCAGCCCCAGCATTTT
TRBJ1-5,TRBD1,many,17,TRBV28,CASSFPVDRGYNQPQHF,TGTGCCAGCAGCTTTCCAGTTGACAGGGGTTACAATCAGCCCCAGCATTTT
TRBJ1-4,.,many,15,TRBV7-9,CASSFIGQPNEKLFF,TGTGCCAGCAGCTTCATTGGACAGCCAAATGAAAAACTGTTTTTT
TRBJ1-2,TRBD1,medium-sized,14,TRBV28,CASSLSQGGYGYTF,TGTGCCAGCAGTTTATCCCAGGGGGGCTATGGCTACACCTTC
TRBJ2-6,TRBD1,many,19,TRBV7-2,CASSLAGDRAKSGANVLTF,TGTGCCAGCAGCTTGGCCGGGGACAGGGCGAAATCGGGGGCCAACGTCCTGACTTTC
TRBJ2-5,TRBD1,many,14,TRBV20-1,CSARQGRRQETQYF,TGCAGTGCCCGACAGGGGAGGCGTCAAGAGACCCAGTACTTC
TRBJ1-1,.,many,14,TRBV6-1,CASSYIQEYTEAFF,TGTGCCAGCAGCTATATACAAGAATACACTGAAGCTTTCTTT
TRBJ2-5,TRBD1,many,13,TRBV19,CASSMTGLETQYF,TGTGCCAGTAGTATGACAGGGCTGGAGACCCAGTACTTC
TRBJ1-4,.,.,14,TRBV9,CASSEGRGSEKLFF,TGTGCCAGCAGCGAGGGCCGAGGGAGTGAAAAACTGTTTTTT
TRBJ2-1,.,many,14,TRBV20-1,CSASPQGSLNEQFF,TGCAGTGCTAGCCCGCAGGGGAGTCTTAATGAGCAGTTCTTC
TRBJ2-7,TRBD2,.,14,TRBV30,CAWRVAGGPEEQYF,TGTGCCTGGAGGGTAGCGGGAGGGCCGGAGGAGCAGTACTTC
TRBJ1-2,TRBD1,many,13,TRBV29-1,CSASRDSLYGYTF,TGCAGCGCTAGCCGGGACAGCCTCTATGGCTACACCTTC
TRBJ1-2,.,few,10,TRBV6-1,CASMEDGYTF,TGTGCCAGCATGGAGGATGGCTACACCTTC
TRBJ1-5,.,many,15,TRBV5-8,CASGWAGANEQPQHF,TGTGCCAGCGGGTGGGCAGGGGCGAATGAGCAGCCCCAGCATTTT
TRBJ2-7,TRBD2,few,13,TRBV10-3,CAINLAGGGEQYF,TGTGCCATCAACCTAGCGGGAGGGGGAGAGCAGTACTTC
TRBJ1-4,.,many,16,TRBV28,CASSLSLQRYNEKLFF,TGTGCCAGCAGTTTATCCCTACAGAGATATAATGAAAAACTGTTTTTT
TRBJ2-3,.,.,17,TRBV20-1,CSARGPRGSGVTDTQYF,TGCAGTGCTAGGGGCCCAAGGGGGAGCGGGGTAACAGATACGCAGTATTTT
TRBJ2-5,.,many,12,TRBV20-1,CSAAETQETQYF,TGCAGTGCTGCTGAGACTCAAGAGACCCAGTACTTC
TRBJ2-3,TRBD2,.,19,TRBV28,CARSPLGLEGGFSTDTQYF,TGTGCCAGGAGTCCGCTTGGACTAGAGGGAGGTTTTAGCACAGATACGCAGTATTTT
TRBJ1-2,.,medium-sized,12,TRBV20-1,CSARVGTYGYTF,TGCAGTGCTAGAGTCGGAACCTATGGCTACACCTTC
TRBJ2-1,TRBD2,few,15,TRBV12-3/TRBV12-4,CASSIGLAGVDEQFF,TGTGCCAGCAGCATCGGTCTAGCGGGAGTGGATGAGCAGTTCTTC
TRBJ2-1,TRBD2,.,13,TRBV27,CAAGGELGYEQFF,TGTGCCGCTGGGGGGGAGTTGGGTTATGAGCAGTTCTTC
TRBJ2-2,.,many,15,TRBV19,CASSILQANTGELFF,TGTGCCAGTAGTATCCTGCAGGCCAACACCGGGGAGCTGTTTTTT
TRBJ2-7,TRBD2,medium-sized,14,TRBV2,CASSEGTSGYEQYF,TGTGCCAGCAGTGAGGGGACTAGCGGCTACGAGCAGTACTTC
TRBJ2-7,TRBD2,few,16,TRBV27,CASSRFWREVPYEQYF,TGTGCCAGCAGTCGCTTCTGGCGGGAGGTCCCCTACGAGCAGTACTTC
TRBJ2-7,TRBD2,.,15,TRBV11-2,CASSLFLAGTYEQYF,TGTGCCAGCAGCTTATTTCTAGCGGGAACCTACGAGCAGTACTTC